This T cell receptor beta chain was profiled in a study of cytomegalovirus exposure and HLA in healthy donors. Study-level points and caveats: Most TCR sequences proved rare, with some public TCRs found in many donors.

Germline lookup yields CDR1 MDHEN and CDR2 SYDVKM. Trimming cost V 1 base and J 6 bases, with 9 bases left between them. CDR3 length: 13 amino acids. A multiplex PCR was run with 60 Vbeta primers and 13 Jbeta primers. Here immunoSEQ multiplex PCR was the method, and the copy in TCRdb shows in-frame clones only, minus some. Here the sample spans fewer than 45,000 clones, 90% to 95% being singletons. In regard to this clone: Its specificity is not known.

The clonotype originates from a woman aged 18-29 years in good health and CMV-seronegative. The sample consisted of PBMCs. The chain is built from TRBV28 and TRBJ2-5; D might be TRBD1 (5 bases). CDR3 nucleotide sequence: TGTGCCAGCAGTTTATTGTCAGGGCAGACCCAGTACTTC. Translating it yields CASSLLSGQTQYF.